This record concerns one TCR beta chain sequence. In the source study's methods: Amplification with reference gene primers provided the estimates of nucleated cell counts. Sequencing used immunoSEQ multiplex PCR; TCRdb keeps in-frame clones, though not all of them. V, J and clone size were drawn from that table, and D and trimming were deduced from the DNA. This table holds 180,000 or so clones, around 88% found once. These data come from a study of blood T cell repertoires in COVID-19. Study summary: Acute and convalescent COVID-19 samples came from the United States, Italy and Spain. PBMCs, B-cell-depleted T cells, or T cells provided the cDNA or gDNA that made up the material.

In terms of age and location, participants ranged from about 18 to 95 years and lived in around 22 US areas. The sample consisted of PBMCs or T cells enriched from blood (not recorded which). This receptor was taken from a man between 40 and 49 years old with acute COVID-19.

The CDR3 nucleotides read TGTGCCAGCAGCTACCCGTTCGGGATGAACACTGAAGCTTTCTTT. Translation: CASSYPFGMNTEAFF. The V gene is TRBV7-6, the J gene TRBJ1-1; D is uncertain. The germline V and J ends were trimmed by 4 bases and 0 bases, with 12 bases remaining between them. From germline, CDR1 is SGHVS and CDR2 FNYEAQ. The CDR3 has 15 residues. Supplemented by reference TRBV7-6 and TRBJ1-1, the full variable domain reads GAGVSQSPRYKVTKRGQDVALRCDPISGHVSLYWYRQALGQGPEFLTYFNYEAQQDKSGLPNDRFSAERPEGSISTLTIQRTEQRDSAMYRCASSYPFGMNTEAFFGQGTRLTVV.